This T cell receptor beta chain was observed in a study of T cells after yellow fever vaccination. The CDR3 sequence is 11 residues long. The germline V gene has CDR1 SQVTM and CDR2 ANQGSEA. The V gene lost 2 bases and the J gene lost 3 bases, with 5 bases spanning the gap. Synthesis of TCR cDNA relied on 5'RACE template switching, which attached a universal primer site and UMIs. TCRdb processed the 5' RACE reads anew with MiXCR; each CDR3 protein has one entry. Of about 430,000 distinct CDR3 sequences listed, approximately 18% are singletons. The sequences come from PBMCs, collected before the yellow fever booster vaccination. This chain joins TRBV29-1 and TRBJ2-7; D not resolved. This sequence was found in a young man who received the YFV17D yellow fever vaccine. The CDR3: CSVELGYEQYF. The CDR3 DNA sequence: TGCAGCGTTGAATTAGGCTACGAGCAGTACTTC.